Each of the 13 T cell receptor beta chains below was sequenced from the same sample in a study of control samples from healthy donors and cancer patients. Profiled with immunoSEQ multiplex PCR; TCRdb holds only in-frame clones, not every one. The repertoire consists of 200,000 or so clones, with roughly 94% occurring once and the leading ten covering approximately 1.4%. The specimen was blood. The receptors were sampled from a man aged 45-65 years in good health.

V is TRBV28 and J is TRBJ2-1; 12 bases fit TRBD2. The CDR3 consists of 17 residues. Per the germline V gene, CDR1 is MDHEN and CDR2 is SYDVKM. J lost 3 bases, V lost 7 bases, and 10 bases had no gene match. The CDR3 loop is CASISGTSGRYYNEQFF. CDR3 sequence (DNA): TGTGCCAGCATCTCGGGGACTAGCGGGCGTTACTACAATGAGCAGTTCTTC.

CDR3 in amino acids: CASSSTATSYEQYV. CDR3 sequence (DNA): TGTGCCAGCAGTTCGACAGCTACCTCCTACGAGCAGTACGTC. V gene TRBV6-5 combines with J gene TRBJ2-7; D is possibly TRBD1 (5 bases). The CDR3 length is 14 residues. Looked up from germline, CDR1 is MNHEY and CDR2 is SVGAGI. Trimming removed 4 bases at V and 0 bases at J, with 10 bases between.

With regard to this clone: The same CDR3 arises from other DNA sequences in this sample as well. This sequence joins TRBV5-1 and TRBJ2-5; weak D call: TRBD1 (5 bases). V was shortened by 0 bases and J by 1 base, with 7 bases between the two germline ends. Looked up from germline, CDR1 is SGHRS and CDR2 is YFSETQ. This CDR3 spans 14 amino acids. The CDR3 DNA reads as TGCGCCAGCAGCTTGGGACAGACCCAAGAGACCCAGTACTTC. It is translated as CASSLGQTQETQYF.

CDR3 DNA: TGTGCCAGCTCCCCGGCGCTCACAGCCTACGAGCAGTACTTC. Translated: CASSPALTAYEQYF. The rearrangement uses TRBV18 and TRBJ2-7; D not resolved. V was clipped by 6 bases and J by 2 bases, with 14 bases between them. Germline CDR1 reads KGHSH; CDR2 reads LQKENI. This CDR3 is built from 14 residues.

The chain uses TRBV5-5 and TRBJ1-4; 7 bases are a match to TRBD1. CDR1 SGHKS and CDR2 YYEKEE come from the germline V gene (reference sequence). Unmatched junction bases numbered 6, after V lost 0 bases and J lost 10 bases. CDR3 size: 14 residues. In DNA form, the CDR3 reads TGTGCCAGCAGCTTGGGACAGGGTGGGGCAAAACTGTTTTTT. The encoded protein is CASSLGQGGAKLFF.

The chain employs TRBV19 and TRBJ2-4, with TRBD2 matching over 16 bases. The V gene end was trimmed by 6 bases and the J gene end by 1 base; junction bases not matched to a gene: 6. CDR3 length equals 18 residues. The germline CDR1 and CDR2 sequences are LNHDA and SQIVND (reference sequence). The CDR3 loop reads CASRGLAGGSNAKNIQYF. The CDR3, as DNA: TGTGCCAGTAGGGGACTAGCGGGGGGGTCTAACGCCAAAAACATTCAGTACTTC.

The CDR3: CASSQEDRQPSGGAIRGGELFF. CDR3 DNA sequence: TGTGCCAGCAGCCAAGAAGATCGGCAACCTAGCGGGGGGGCGATCCGGGGCGGGGAGCTGTTTTTT. This chain connects TRBV14 to TRBJ2-2, with TRBD2 identical over 12 bases. V shed 0 bases, J shed 7 bases, and the junction held 21 bases outside the gene matches. The CDR3 is made up of 22 amino acids. The germline V gene encodes CDR1 SGHDN and CDR2 FVKESK. Full variable domain (outside the CDR3, taken from reference TRBV14 and TRBJ2-2): EAGVTQFPSHSVIEKGQTVTLRCDPISGHDNLYWYRRVMGKEIKFLLHFVKESKQDESGMPNNRFLAERTGGTYSTLKVQPAELEDSGVYFCASSQEDRQPSGGAIRGGELFFGEGSRLTVL.

V gene TRBV15 combines with J gene TRBJ1-2; TRBD1 matches 7 bases. Germline CDR1 is LNHNV and CDR2 is YYDKDF (reference sequence). The CDR3 length is 13 residues. J gave up 5 bases and V 3 bases, and 3 bases lay outside the gene matches. CDR3 amino acids: CATSRGQNYGYTF. CDR3 DNA sequence: TGTGCCACCAGCAGGGGACAGAATTATGGCTACACCTTC.

This clone has a single count. The rearrangement links TRBV28 to TRBJ2-7, with D perhaps TRBD1 or TRBD2 (6 bases each). V shed 4 bases and J shed 7 bases, with 14 bases lying between them. Per germline, CDR1 MDHEN and CDR2 SYDVKM. The CDR3 consists of 13 residues. The CDR3 here is CASSSRGPQEQYF. The CDR3, as DNA: TGTGCCAGCAGTTCCCGGGGGCCACAGGAGCAGTACTTC.

CDR3 in DNA: TGCGCCAGCAGGGCTCCGGACTCTAACACCGGGGAGCTGTTTTTT. It specifies CASRAPDSNTGELFF. The V gene is TRBV5-1, the J gene TRBJ2-2, with D perhaps TRBD2 (5 bases). CDR3 length: 15 amino acids. Trimming cost V 5 bases and J 2 bases, with 13 bases left between them. Germline CDR1 and CDR2: SGHRS and YFSETQ.

The V call is TRBV7-9, the J call TRBJ1-1; tentatively, D is TRBD1 (6 bases). V gave up 4 bases and J gave up 4 bases, with 16 bases separating them. CDR3 length: 15 amino acids. Germline V gene sequence: CDR1 SEHNR, CDR2 FQNEAQ (reference sequence). In DNA, the CDR3 is TGTGCCAGCAGCTCGCTACGGGGGCACGGCACTGAAGCTTTCTTT. As protein: CASSSLRGHGTEAFF. The full variable domain, rest sourced from reference TRBV7-9 and TRBJ1-1, is DTGVSQNPRHKITKRGQNVTFRCDPISEHNRLYWYRQTLGQGPEFLTYFQNEAQLEKSRLLSDRFSAERPKGSFSTLEIQRTEQGDSAMYLCASSSLRGHGTEAFFGQGTRLTVV.

The chain combines TRBV7-6 with TRBJ1-3; the match to TRBD1 covers 9 bases. Losses at the gene ends were 0 bases for V and 7 bases for J; bases not matched to a gene: 7. Germline V lookup: CDR1 SGHVS, CDR2 FNYEAQ. The CDR3 is made up of 16 amino acids. This CDR3 reads CASSLARTGVRNTIYF. CDR3 in DNA: TGTGCCAGCAGCTTAGCGAGGACAGGGGTGCGGAACACCATATATTTT.

The chain couples TRBV3-1 (or the pseudogene TRBV3-2) to TRBJ1-5; TRBD1 matches at 9 bases. Trimming at V came to 4 bases and at J to 6 bases, leaving 7 bases not matched to a gene. The CDR3 totals 15 residues. The germline gives CDR1 LGHDT, CDR2 YNNKEL (reference sequence). The DNA of the CDR3 is TGTGCCAGCAGCCTTACAGGGGGCGAAAGTCAGCCCCAGCATTTT. Translation: CASSLTGGESQPQHF.